This record covers a single T cell receptor (beta chain). Its target is unknown. Trimming removed 8 bases from V and 10 bases from J, with 12 bases in between. CDR3 length: 11 amino acids. The germline gives CDR1 ENHRY, CDR2 SYGVKD. The data were taken from a study of CD8 T cells in ankylosing spondylitis. Study results and caveats: Some motif variants were previously reported in reactive arthritis synovial fluid and blood. Ankylosing spondylitis blood appeared to carry a characteristic TCR beta motif of roughly 8 highly homologous variants.

Using quantitative 5'-RACE with molecular barcodes, the authors made TCR beta libraries. Using its own MiXCR run on the 5' RACE reads, TCRdb lists one record per CDR3 protein. The sample has 500,000 or so distinct CDR3 sequences; approximately 5.3% are singletons. V gene TRBV10-3 combines with J gene TRBJ2-1; D is perhaps TRBD2 (6 bases). The sequence was collected from a male donor with ankylosing spondylitis. Material for sequencing was blood, either unsorted or a sorted T cell fraction (not recorded which). Here the CDR3 DNA reads TGTGCCATCGCTTCGGCGGGAGAGCAGTTCTTC. The encoded protein is CAIASAGEQFF.